Below are 26 T cell receptor beta chains sequenced from a single sample in a study of T cell repertoires in ileal Crohn's disease. Stated time point: neoterminal ileum biopsy at postoperative endoscopy, about 6 months after surgery. The table came from immunoSEQ multiplex PCR; TCRdb's copy has only in-frame clones and leaves some out. The sample lists fewer than 13,000 clones, around 75% seen once, with roughly 14% in the top ten. The sample taken for sequencing was ileal tissue. The receptors derive from an adult with Crohn's disease.

The chain uses TRBV6-1 and TRBJ2-1; 9 bases map to TRBD2. J was trimmed by 6 bases and V by 2 bases; bases with no gene match: 14. The length of the CDR3 is 18 residues. In germline, CDR1 is MNHNS, CDR2 SASEGT. CDR3 loop: CASSEWSGGRYDRNEQFF. The CDR3 nucleotides are TGTGCCAGCAGTGAATGGAGCGGGGGGCGCTACGACCGCAATGAGCAGTTCTTC.

The chain carries TRBV4-2 and TRBJ2-6; possible D gene TRBD1, 5 bases. The ends were cut back, 0 bases at V and 4 bases at J, with 10 bases in the middle. Germline CDR1 reads LGHNA; CDR2 reads YNFKEQ. This CDR3 is built from 16 residues. The CDR3 DNA sequence: TGTGCCAGCAGCCAAGATCAAGGGGCCGGGGCCAACGTCCTGACTTTC. It translates to CASSQDQGAGANVLTF.

Written as DNA, the CDR3 is TGCGCCAGCAGCCAAGATTTTAGCGGGGGGGCAGATACGCAGTATTTT. Its protein is CASSQDFSGGADTQYF. V is TRBV4-3 and J is TRBJ2-3, with 11 bases that match TRBD2. V was clipped by 0 bases and J by 4 bases; unmatched bases: 3. The V gene's germline CDR1 is LGHNA and CDR2 YSLEER. This CDR3 contains 16 residues.

This chain uses TRBV2 with TRBJ1-2, with 8 bases that match TRBD1. The CDR3 is made up of 15 amino acids. CDR1 and CDR2 from the germline V gene are SNHLY and FYNNEI. Losses at the gene ends were 6 bases for V and 4 bases for J; bases not matched to a gene: 10. The CDR3 coding sequence is TGTGCCAGCAGAGTAGCAGGGGGCGCAGGCTATGGCTACACCTTC. Its translation is CASRVAGGAGYGYTF.

The chain recombines TRBV2 with TRBJ1-4, with TRBD1 matching 7 bases. The CDR3 consists of 14 residues. Looked up from germline, CDR1 is SNHLY and CDR2 is FYNNEI. V lost 5 bases to trimming and J lost 7 bases; unmatched junction nucleotides: 7. DNA of the CDR3: TGTGCCAGCAGTTACAGGGGCGTTTTTGAAAAACTGTTTTTT. Translated: CASSYRGVFEKLFF.

With respect to this clone: This same CDR3 is encoded by further DNA sequences in the sample. This rearrangement joins TRBV5-1 to TRBJ1-1; unclear D gene. Germline assignment: CDR1 SGHRS and CDR2 YFSETQ. Trimming removed 0 bases from V and 4 bases from J, with 10 bases in between. The CDR3 contains 14 residues. CDR3 nucleotides: TGCGCCAGCAGCTTGGATCCTGGAGGCACTGAAGCTTTCTTT. Amino acids: CASSLDPGGTEAFF.

The chain recombines TRBV2 with TRBJ1-1, with a possible D match to TRBD1 (5 bases). Trimming took off 6 bases at V and 4 bases at J, with 12 bases between the two ends. Germline V gene data show CDR1 as SNHLY and CDR2 as FYNNEI. This CDR3 contains 13 residues. CDR3 DNA: TGTGCCAGCAGCTACAGGTTAGGCACTGAAGCTTTCTTT. Translation gives CASSYRLGTEAFF.

The gene calls are TRBV5-1 and TRBJ1-1, with 8 positions matching TRBD1. The CDR3 totals 17 residues. With V trimmed by 4 bases and J by 0 bases, 11 bases remained unmatched. In germline, CDR1 is SGHRS, CDR2 YFSETQ. The CDR3 DNA follows: TGCGCCAGCAGCACAACAGGGGGGGCCCTACTGAACACTGAAGCTTTCTTT. Encoded protein: CASSTTGGALLNTEAFF.

The J gene is TRBJ2-3, the V gene TRBV6-4; 13 positions match TRBD2. There are 15 residues in the CDR3. V trimming: 5 bases; J trimming: 4 bases; junction bases outside the gene matches: 3. The V gene's germline CDR1 is MRHNA and CDR2 SNTAGT. CDR3 sequence reads: CASSPLAGGPDTQYF. CDR3 nucleotides: TGTGCCAGCAGTCCACTAGCGGGGGGGCCAGATACGCAGTATTTT.

This clone came up once. This sequence joins TRBV19 and TRBJ2-7, with no clear D. Per the germline V gene, CDR1 is LNHDA and CDR2 is SQIVND (reference sequence). This CDR3 region has 14 residues. V lost 0 bases and J 3 bases, leaving 9 bases between the germline ends. Written as DNA, the CDR3 is TGTGCCAGTAGTATAGAGGCAGGTCGCTACGAGCAGTACTTC. Protein sequence: CASSIEAGRYEQYF.

The V and J genes are TRBV7-9 and TRBJ1-5; 8 bases match TRBD1. Trimming removed 8 bases from V and 2 bases from J; junction bases left unmatched: 5. CDR1 is SEHNR, CDR2 FQNEAQ, per germline (reference sequence). There are 14 residues in the CDR3. The CDR3, as DNA: TGTGCCAGCGGACAGGGAGGGGGCAATCAGCCCCAGCATTTT. Its translation is CASGQGGGNQPQHF.

The chain carries TRBV25-1 and TRBJ1-2; tentatively, D is TRBD1 (6 bases). This CDR3 region has 18 residues. V lost 4 bases and J lost 1, with 22 bases in between. Germline CDR1 reads MGHDK; CDR2 reads SYGVNS. CDR3 loop: CASSVGLGGGENNYGYTF. The CDR3 bases are TGTGCCAGCAGTGTGGGCTTGGGAGGGGGGGAGAATAACTATGGCTACACCTTC.

This chain links TRBV6-1 with TRBJ2-7; 7 nucleotides agree with TRBD1. The CDR3 is made up of 15 amino acids. V lost 1 base, J lost 1 base, and 4 bases stayed unmatched. Germline V CDR1 and CDR2: MNHNS, SASEGT. The CDR3 region is CASSEVRDSSYEQYF. The CDR3 bases are TGTGCCAGCAGTGAAGTTCGGGACAGTTCCTACGAGCAGTACTTC.

The V call is TRBV9, the J call TRBJ1-1; tentative D call: TRBD1 (6 bases). CDR3 length: 14 residues. Between the trimmed V and J ends, which lost 6 bases and 2 bases, there was a span of 14 bases. Germline loops: CDR1 SGDLS, CDR2 YYNGEE. The CDR3 DNA sequence: TGTGCCAGCACCCTACTACAGGGTAACACTGAAGCTTTCTTT. Amino acid sequence: CASTLLQGNTEAFF.

The chain combines TRBV29-1 with TRBJ1-2; D remains unclear. V was clipped by 7 bases and J by 5 bases, with 11 bases between them. This CDR3 is built from 11 residues. Per germline, CDR1 SQVTM and CDR2 ANQGSEA. CDR3 region: CSAREMYGYTF. The CDR3 coding sequence is TGCAGCGCGCGAGAGATGTATGGCTACACCTTC.

This clone turned up a few times. The chain couples TRBV4-3 to TRBJ1-3; D ambiguous. The ends were cut back, 4 bases at V and 1 base at J, with 11 bases in the middle. Looked up from germline, CDR1 is LGHNA and CDR2 is YSLEER. The CDR3 is made up of 15 amino acids. This CDR3 reads CASSLDGSSGNTIYF. In nucleotides, the CDR3 is TGCGCCAGCAGCCTGGATGGGAGTTCTGGAAACACCATATATTTT.

The rearrangement links TRBV28 to TRBJ1-2, with TRBD1 as a possible D gene (6 bases). V lost 6 bases and J 3 bases, leaving 14 bases between the germline ends. The CDR3 runs to 14 residues. CDR1 is MDHEN, CDR2 SYDVKM, per germline. The CDR3 DNA reads TGTGCCAGCAGCCCCGGGGGGGGCTACTATGGCTACACCTTC. It yields the protein CASSPGGGYYGYTF.

The genes are TRBV5-1 and TRBJ1-1; 9 bases are a match to TRBD1. Germline lookup yields CDR1 SGHRS and CDR2 YFSETQ. This CDR3 comprises 14 residues. The V and J ends lost 6 bases and 2 bases, in that order; junction bases with no gene match: 5. CDR3 coding DNA: TGCGCCAGCACACGGACAGGGGCCAACACTGAAGCTTTCTTT. Protein sequence: CASTRTGANTEAFF.

The gene calls are TRBV6-5 and TRBJ2-7; D remains unclear. Trimming removed 0 bases at V and 5 bases at J, with 8 bases between. The CDR3 is 13 amino acids. Germline V lookup: CDR1 MNHEY, CDR2 SVGAGI. CDR3 sequence: CASSYSSGHEQYF. The CDR3 DNA sequence: TGTGCCAGCAGTTACTCGTCAGGCCACGAGCAGTACTTC.

This clone was recorded only once. This sequence joins TRBV18 and TRBJ1-2; the match to TRBD1 covers 8 bases. The CDR3 loop spans 15 amino acids. Germline CDR1 is KGHSH and CDR2 is LQKENI. Losses at the gene ends were 5 bases for V and 4 bases for J; bases not matched to a gene: 9. The CDR3 here is CASSNQGAHGYGYTF. The CDR3 DNA sequence: TGTGCCAGCTCAAATCAGGGGGCGCACGGCTATGGCTACACCTTC.

DNA of the CDR3: TGCGCCAGCAGCCAAGATGTTGCTCGGGGTCAGCCCCAGCATTTT. It yields the protein CASSQDVARGQPQHF. This sequence joins TRBV4-3 and TRBJ1-5; D remains ambiguous. The CDR3 runs to 15 residues. Looked up from germline, CDR1 is LGHNA and CDR2 is YSLEER. V was pared by 0 bases and J by 6 bases, with 12 bases between.

Notes on this clone: The sample carries other DNA sequences with the same CDR3. The V call is TRBV27, the J call TRBJ2-7; D might be TRBD1 (6 bases). The germline gives CDR1 MNHEY, CDR2 SMNVEV (reference sequence). The V and J ends lost 6 bases and 2 bases respectively, with 14 bases between them. The CDR3 extends over 14 amino acids. In DNA form, the CDR3 reads TGTGCCAGCAGCCCCTTAGGGGGTACCTACGAGCAGTACTTC. Its protein product is CASSPLGGTYEQYF.

CDR3 DNA sequence: TGCGCCAGCAGCCAGTCAAGTCCCGGGACAGGGTTTGGAACCAATGAGCAGTTCTTC. Its translation is CASSQSSPGTGFGTNEQFF. This chain uses TRBV4-1 with TRBJ2-1, with 9 bases lining up with TRBD1. This CDR3 contains 19 residues. The germline V gene has CDR1 MGHRA and CDR2 YSYEKL. Trimming cost V 3 bases and J 6 bases; bases outside gene matches: 18.

The genes are TRBV19 and TRBJ1-1; D is possibly TRBD1 (6 bases). Looked up from germline, CDR1 is LNHDA and CDR2 is SQIVND (reference sequence). The germline V and J ends were trimmed by 8 bases and 2 bases, with 15 bases remaining between them. CDR3 length: 14 amino acids. CDR3 residues: CASRGGHPNTEAFF. CDR3 coding DNA: TGTGCCAGTCGAGGGGGACACCCCAACACTGAAGCTTTCTTT. Using reference TRBV19 and TRBJ1-1 for the parts outside the CDR3, the full variable domain is DGGITQSPKYLFRKEGQNVTLSCEQNLNHDAMYWYRQDPGQGLRLIYYSQIVNDFQKGDIAEGYSVSREKKESFPLTVTSAQKNPTAFYLCASRGGHPNTEAFFGQGTRLTVV.

This chain connects TRBV7-9 to TRBJ1-2; weak D call: TRBD1 (5 bases). This CDR3 is 15 amino acids long. V lost 4 bases and J lost 5, with 17 bases in between. Germline assignment: CDR1 SEHNR and CDR2 FQNEAQ (reference sequence). The CDR3 loop is CASSWSRGSRYGYTF. DNA of the CDR3: TGTGCCAGCAGCTGGTCCCGGGGGAGTCGGTATGGCTACACCTTC.

The chain is built from TRBV5-1 and TRBJ1-2; D perhaps matches TRBD1 (5 bases). Per the germline V gene, CDR1 is SGHRS and CDR2 is YFSETQ. The CDR3 spans 13 residues. V dropped 0 bases and J dropped 7 bases, with 10 bases sitting between them. As DNA, the CDR3 is TGCGCCAGCAGCTTGGAGCAGGGTCGTGGCTACACCTTC. Its translation is CASSLEQGRGYTF.